Following are 10 T cell receptor beta chains from one sample sequenced in a study of cytomegalovirus exposure and HLA in healthy donors. PCR employed 60 Vbeta and 13 Jbeta primers. TCRdb keeps only in-frame clones here, not all; method: immunoSEQ multiplex PCR. Seen here are about 110,000 clones, about 81% observed once, and the top ten hold 1.3%. The sample taken for sequencing was PBMCs. Receptors originate from a young man in good health and CMV-seronegative.

The gene calls are TRBV2 and TRBJ2-7; perhaps TRBD1 as D (5 bases). The CDR3 runs 14 residues. Germline CDR1 and CDR2: SNHLY and FYNNEI. V lost 8 bases to trimming and J lost 0 bases, with 14 bases between them. The CDR3 protein is CASGKEDNSYEQYF. CDR3 bases: TGTGCCAGCGGGAAAGAGGACAACTCCTACGAGCAGTACTTC.

The chain joins TRBV7-9 to TRBJ2-5, with 7 nucleotides matching TRBD1. V dropped 2 bases and J dropped 1; count of bases not matched to a gene: 1. This CDR3 region has 14 residues. Per the germline V gene, CDR1 is SEHNR and CDR2 is FQNEAQ (reference sequence). The CDR3 nucleotides are TGTGCCAGCAGCTTAACAGGGGCCCAAGAGACCCAGTACTTC. This gives the protein CASSLTGAQETQYF. The full variable domain, in which reference TRBV7-9 and TRBJ2-5 provide the parts outside the CDR3, is DTGVSQNPRHKITKRGQNVTFRCDPISEHNRLYWYRQTLGQGPEFLTYFQNEAQLEKSRLLSDRFSAERPKGSFSTLEIQRTEQGDSAMYLCASSLTGAQETQYFGPGTRLLVL.

This rearrangement joins TRBV13 to TRBJ2-1; 7 nucleotides match TRBD2. Germline CDR1 PRHDT, CDR2 FYEKMQ (reference sequence). The CDR3 length is 15 residues. V gave up 5 bases and J gave up 3 bases; unmatched junction bases: 7. CDR3 sequence (DNA): TGTGCCAGCAGCCCCCTAGCGGAATTCTACAATGAGCAGTTCTTC. Translating gives CASSPLAEFYNEQFF.

This clone has a single count. The chain carries TRBV6-1 and TRBJ1-5, with 7 bases fitting TRBD1. The J segment lost 6 bases and the V segment lost 1 base, leaving 3 bases of the junction unmatched. CDR3 length equals 14 residues. CDR1 is MNHNS and CDR2 is SASEGT in the germline V gene. DNA for the CDR3: TGTGCCAGCAGTGAAGGTGCAGGGGGTCAGCCCCAGCATTTT. The encoded protein is CASSEGAGGQPQHF.

The chain carries TRBV4-3 and TRBJ1-1; 10 bases fit TRBD1. The CDR3 is 16 amino acids. Germline V gene lookup returns CDR1 LGHNA and CDR2 YSLEER. The trim removed 3 bases at V and 6 bases at J, leaving 10 bases unmatched. CDR3 nucleotide sequence: TGCGCCAGCAGCCAGGGACAGGGGCGAGGACTCGCTGAAGCTTTCTTT. It translates to CASSQGQGRGLAEAFF.

This chain connects TRBV7-9 to TRBJ1-1; the D gene is possibly TRBD1 (5 bases). The CDR3 extends over 13 amino acids. Germline-derived CDR1 and CDR2 are SEHNR and FQNEAQ (reference sequence). Trimming removed 8 bases from V and 4 bases from J, with 14 bases in between. CDR3 coding DNA: TGTGCCAGCTCCAAACAGGCTGCCACTGAAGCTTTCTTT. Translating it yields CASSKQAATEAFF.

CDR3 region: CATTVTGSRRAFF. The CDR3 DNA reads as TGTGCCACCACGGTTACGGGGAGCCGTAGAGCTTTCTTT. The chain recombines TRBV19 with TRBJ1-1; D is unclear. V shed 10 bases and J shed 10 bases, with 22 bases lying between them. CDR3 size: 13 residues. The V gene's germline CDR1 is LNHDA and CDR2 SQIVND (reference sequence).

The chain combines TRBV7-9 with TRBJ2-5; D is possibly TRBD2 (6 bases). The DNA end is more similar to TRBJ2-7, so the J call may be wrong. CDR1 SEHNR and CDR2 FQNEAQ come from the germline V gene (reference sequence). CDR3 length: 17 residues. CDR3 region: CARRLEGGGMRDHEQYF. The CDR3 region has the DNA TGTGCCCGTCGCTTAGAGGGTGGGGGGATGAGGGACCACGAGCAGTACTTC.

The chain joins TRBV5-1 to TRBJ2-7; possible D gene TRBD1, 5 bases. The CDR3 totals 14 residues. Per the germline V gene, CDR1 is SGHRS and CDR2 is YFSETQ. Trimming took off 1 base at V and 5 bases at J, with 13 bases between the two ends. CDR3 DNA sequence: TGCGCCAGCAGCTTGATGCCAGGGATTGACGAGCAGTACTTC. This encodes CASSLMPGIDEQYF.

V usage is TRBV10-3 and J usage is TRBJ2-1, with 7 nucleotides matching TRBD1. This CDR3 comprises 15 residues. From germline, CDR1 is ENHRY and CDR2 SYGVKD. V lost 9 bases and J lost 6; bases outside the gene matches: 14. CDR3 sequence: CAMKNLTGSFNEQFF. The DNA for the CDR3 is TGTGCCATGAAGAATCTGACAGGGTCTTTCAATGAGCAGTTCTTC.